The present T cell receptor (beta chain) was sequenced within a study of blood T cell repertoires in COVID-19. Overall study: Spain, Italy and the United States supplied samples that represented acute and convalescent COVID-19. PBMCs, B-cell-depleted T cells, or T cells were the source of the cDNA or gDNA that made up the material.

In the original workflow: Reference gene primer amplification in the assay estimated nucleated cell counts. The assay was immunoSEQ multiplex PCR, and TCRdb's table has in-frame clones only and misses some. That table furnishes V, J and clone size, whereas the DNA furnished D and trimming. Of 120,000 to 150,000 clones in the sample, 80% to 90% were seen once. Germline trimming cut 2 bases from V and 5 bases from J; bases unmatched to any gene: 18. CDR1 is GTSNPN, CDR2 SVGIG, per germline (reference sequence). This CDR3 is 18 amino acids long. The clonotype comes from a middle-aged man who had recovered from COVID-19. J is TRBJ1-5 and V is TRBV30; 7 bases agree with TRBD1. Sequencing input: peripheral blood. For the CDR3, the DNA is TGTGCCTGGAGTCCAAGATCATACGGGACAGCCTCGGATCAGCCCCAGCATTTT. Protein sequence: CAWSPRSYGTASDQPQHF.